This TCR beta chain was sequenced in a study of human T cells and chemical hapten exposure. It was unfractionated whole blood from which total RNA was extracted. Using its own MiXCR run on the 5' RACE reads, TCRdb lists one record per CDR3 protein. The sample table includes 1 distinct CDR3 sequence. The receptor set was obtained from a male donor in good health.

On this clonotype itself: Because this beta chain is a stray read in a library intended to capture alpha chains, its abundance should not be given much weight. This chain joins TRBV5-1 and TRBJ2-7; 9 bases line up with TRBD1. The CDR3 contains 14 residues. Trimming took 0 bases from V and 4 from J; bases not matched to a gene: 2. Germline V gene lookup returns CDR1 SGHRS and CDR2 YFSETQ. CDR3 nucleotides: TGCGCCAGCAGCTTGGGGGGACAGGGATACGAGCAGTACTTC. Translated: CASSLGGQGYEQYF.